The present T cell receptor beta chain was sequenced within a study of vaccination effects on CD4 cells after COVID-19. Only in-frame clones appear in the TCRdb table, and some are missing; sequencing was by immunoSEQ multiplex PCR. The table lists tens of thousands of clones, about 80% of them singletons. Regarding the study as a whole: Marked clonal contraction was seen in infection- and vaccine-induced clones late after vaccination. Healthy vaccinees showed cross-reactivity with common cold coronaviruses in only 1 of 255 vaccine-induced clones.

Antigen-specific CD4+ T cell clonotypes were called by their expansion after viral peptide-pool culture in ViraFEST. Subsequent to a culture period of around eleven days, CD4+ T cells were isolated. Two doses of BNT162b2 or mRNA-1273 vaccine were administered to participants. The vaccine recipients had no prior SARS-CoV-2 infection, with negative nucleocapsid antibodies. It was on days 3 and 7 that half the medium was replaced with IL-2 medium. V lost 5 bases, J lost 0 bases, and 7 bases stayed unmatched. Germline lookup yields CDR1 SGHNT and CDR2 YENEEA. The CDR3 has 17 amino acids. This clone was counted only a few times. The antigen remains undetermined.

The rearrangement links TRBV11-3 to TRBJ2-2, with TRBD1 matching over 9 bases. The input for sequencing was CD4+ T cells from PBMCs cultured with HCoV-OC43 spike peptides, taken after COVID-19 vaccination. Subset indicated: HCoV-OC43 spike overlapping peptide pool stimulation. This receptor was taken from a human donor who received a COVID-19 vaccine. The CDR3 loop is CASSQGQGISNTGELFF. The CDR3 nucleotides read TGTGCCAGCAGCCAGGGACAGGGAATCTCGAACACCGGGGAGCTGTTTTTT.